This entry lists 30 T cell receptor beta chains sequenced from one sample in a study of metastatic and nonmetastatic thyroid tumors. TCRdb redid the clone calls on the PCR reads using MiXCR. The profile shows under 25,000 clones, more than 10% of them singletons. Each patient came to thyroid surgery without any prior treatment (of any kind). The sequenced material came from blood. The receptors come from a female donor with papillary thyroid cancer or a benign thyroid nodule (not recorded which). Some clones in this sample may be carry-over from other donors' samples.

This clone came up a few times. The chain combines TRBV6-2 or TRBV6-3 with TRBJ2-7; D gene uncertain. V shed 0 bases and J shed 5 bases, with 11 bases lying between them. Germline V lookup: CDR1 MNHEY, CDR2 SVGEGT. This CDR3 region has 14 residues. The CDR3 region is CASSYSLAINEQYF. CDR3 DNA: TGTGCCAGCAGTTACTCGTTGGCTATCAACGAGCAGTACTTC.

V usage is TRBV11-3 and J usage is TRBJ1-2; D gene uncertain. The CDR3 extends over 14 amino acids. Germline V gene data show CDR1 as SGHNT and CDR2 as YENEEA. V shed 9 bases and J shed 2 bases, with 16 bases lying between them. The CDR3 reads CARCSPGVNYGYTF. As DNA, the CDR3 is TGTGCCAGGTGCTCCCCAGGCGTCAACTATGGCTACACCTTC. The full variable domain, its missing parts supplied by reference TRBV11-3 and TRBJ1-2, is EAGVVQSPRYKIIEKKQPVAFWCNPISGHNTLYWYLQNLGQGPELLIRYENEEAVDDSQLPKDRFSAERLKGVDSTLKIQPAELGDSAVYLCARCSPGVNYGYTFGSGTRLTVV.

This clone was observed many times. The V gene is TRBV10-3, the J gene TRBJ1-1; D is undetermined. The V gene lost 7 bases and the J gene lost 3 bases, with 18 bases spanning the gap. In germline, CDR1 is ENHRY, CDR2 SYGVKD. The CDR3 contains 15 residues. Here the CDR3 DNA reads TGTGCCATCAATCCGGGATTGGGTGAGGACACTGAAGCTTTCTTT. Amino acid sequence: CAINPGLGEDTEAFF.

The sample holds many counts of this clone. This sequence joins TRBV11-2 and TRBJ2-1, with 7 bases that match TRBD2. The germline CDR1 and CDR2 sequences are SGHAT and FQNNGV. This CDR3 contains 18 residues. The V and J ends lost 3 bases and 6 bases, in that order; junction bases with no gene match: 17. DNA of the CDR3: TGTGCCAGCAGCTTCAATCCCCCCTGGGCGGGAGTTGGCAATGAGCAGTTCTTC. This translates into CASSFNPPWAGVGNEQFF.

This rearrangement joins TRBV7-3 to TRBJ1-5; perhaps TRBD1 as D (5 bases). This CDR3 spans 15 amino acids. Trimming cost V 5 bases and J 6 bases, with 17 bases left between them. Germline V gene lookup returns CDR1 SGHTA and CDR2 FQGTGA. CDR3 protein: CASSRLGARVQPQHF. For the CDR3, the DNA is TGTGCCAGCAGCCGACTTGGGGCCAGGGTTCAGCCCCAGCATTTT.

Concerning this clone itself: A much larger clone lies one base from this, so it may be a read error. Since no conserved phenylalanine or tryptophan closes the CDR3, a read error is the likely cause. It is unclear where the CDR3 begins or ends on the DNA, so no DNA is shown, and the CDR3 is as TCRdb lists it. Other DNA variants within this sample encode the same CDR3. The chain combines TRBV9 with TRBJ2-2. Germline loops: CDR1 SGDLS, CDR2 YYNGEE. A total of 9 residues make up the CDR3, ends included. The CDR3 loop reads CASSVGAPE.

This clone occurred many times. The rearrangement links TRBV20-1 to TRBJ2-3; TRBD2 matches at 12 bases. Germline trimming cut 2 bases from V and 4 bases from J; bases unmatched to any gene: 1. CDR3 length: 14 residues. The germline V gene encodes CDR1 DFQATT and CDR2 SNEGSKA (reference sequence). In DNA form, the CDR3 reads TGCAGTGCTAGACTAGCGGGGGGGGCAGATACGCAGTATTTT. Translated: CSARLAGGADTQYF.

This clone was seen repeatedly, ten times or more. V gene TRBV29-1 combines with J gene TRBJ2-3; perhaps D is TRBD1 or TRBD2 (6 bases each). CDR1 SQVTM and CDR2 ANQGSEA come from the germline V gene. V lost 1 base, J lost 6 bases, and 20 bases lay in between. CDR3 length: 16 amino acids. CDR3 nucleotide sequence: TGCAGCGTTGAAGCCGAGGGGGGAATTCGGGGGGATACGCAGTATTTT. This codes for CSVEAEGGIRGDTQYF.

At least ten counts were recorded for this clone. The genes are TRBV19 and TRBJ1-1; 7 nucleotides line up with TRBD1. V shed 6 bases and J 1 base; nucleotides not matched to a gene: 2. Looked up from germline, CDR1 is LNHDA and CDR2 is SQIVND (reference sequence). CDR3 length equals 13 residues. The CDR3 protein is CASSGQANTEAFF. The CDR3 DNA reads TGTGCCAGTAGCGGACAGGCGAACACTGAAGCTTTCTTT.

This clone was recorded at least ten times. V usage is TRBV12-3 or TRBV12-4 and J usage is TRBJ2-5, with D maybe TRBD2 (5 bases). The CDR3 loop spans 13 amino acids. V was cut by 0 bases and J by 9 bases, with 11 bases left in between. The CDR3, as DNA: TGTGCCAGCAGTTTAGCGCTGCCGGGGTCCCAGTACTTC. It yields the protein CASSLALPGSQYF.

The rearrangement links TRBV12-3 or TRBV12-4 to TRBJ2-7; no firm D call. Trimming shortened V by 7 bases and J by 0 bases, and 10 bases separated the two germline ends. The CDR3 is 13 amino acids. Written as DNA, the CDR3 is TGTGCCAGCACCATGGGTTACTCCTACGAGCAGTACTTC. It translates to CASTMGYSYEQYF.

This clone was detected ten times or more. V gene TRBV9 combines with J gene TRBJ2-7; 11 bases are shared with TRBD2. Germline CDR1 SGDLS, CDR2 YYNGEE. The ends lost 0 bases at V and 3 bases at J; junction bases unmatched: 2. This CDR3 is built from 15 residues. CDR3 sequence (DNA): TGTGCCAGCAGCGTAGCCGGGACTAGCGGCTACGAGCAGTACTTC. It translates to CASSVAGTSGYEQYF.

This clone has ten or more counts. For the CDR3, the DNA is TGTGCCAGCAGCTTAAGGGGGTGGGGAGCGGGAGGTATTGTAGATACGCAGTATTTT. Translation gives CASSLRGWGAGGIVDTQYF. This chain joins TRBV7-3 and TRBJ2-3; 9 nucleotides line up with TRBD2. Germline CDR1 and CDR2: SGHTA and FQGTGA. With V trimmed by 1 base and J by 5 bases, 16 bases remained unmatched. The CDR3 has 19 residues.

By proportion, this clone is medium-sized. This rearrangement joins TRBV11-2 to TRBJ2-2; D gene ambiguous. This CDR3 spans 14 amino acids. The germline V gene has CDR1 SGHAT and CDR2 FQNNGV. Trimming cost V 1 base and J 4 bases, with 7 bases left between them. In nucleotides, the CDR3 is TGTGCCAGCAGCTTAGTCGTTATCACCGGGGAGCTGTTTTTT. Translation: CASSLVVITGELFF.

In its sample, this clone was seen many times. The rearrangement links TRBV5-1 to TRBJ1-2; 8 positions agree with TRBD1. Germline V gene lookup returns CDR1 SGHRS and CDR2 YFSETQ. V was pared by 4 bases and J by 7 bases, with 9 bases of the junction left unmatched. The CDR3 totals 14 residues. In DNA, the CDR3 is TGCGCCAGCAGCAACGGACAGGGAGGTTTTGGCTACACCTTC. Translating gives CASSNGQGGFGYTF.

This clone ranks as medium-sized. The chain carries TRBV12-3 or TRBV12-4 and TRBJ2-7; 8 nucleotides align to TRBD2. V lost 5 bases to trimming and J lost 4 bases; unmatched junction nucleotides: 4. The CDR3 length is 13 residues. In nucleotides, the CDR3 is TGTGCCAGCAGTAAACTAGCGGAATACGAGCAGTACTTC. Translated, it gives CASSKLAEYEQYF.

This clone appeared many times. V gene TRBV5-4 combines with J gene TRBJ2-7, with TRBD2 matching over 10 bases. Germline trimming cut 0 bases from V and 9 bases from J; bases unmatched to any gene: 9. CDR3 length: 15 residues. In germline, CDR1 is SGHNT, CDR2 YYREEE (reference sequence). This chain's CDR3 is CASSLADASGRGQYF. The DNA for the CDR3 is TGTGCCAGCAGCTTGGCCGACGCTAGCGGGAGAGGGCAGTACTTC.

This clone was observed many times. An end of the junction does not agree with germline; a read error may underlie this. This chain connects TRBV9 to TRBJ1-2; D is possibly TRBD1 (5 bases). Germline V CDR1 and CDR2: SGDLS, YYNGEE. The CDR3 length is 13 residues. CDR3 sequence: CASSRVEGYGYIF. CDR3 DNA sequence: TGTGCCAGCAGCCGTGTCGAGGGGTATGGCTACATCTTC.

A remark on this clone: The junction shows a germline mismatch at one end, possibly a read error. The chain couples TRBV20-1 to TRBJ1-5, with D tentatively TRBD1 (5 bases). This CDR3 comprises 17 residues. The germline V gene encodes CDR1 DFQATT and CDR2 SNEGSKA (reference sequence). CDR3 sequence reads: CSASSGAAKYSNQTQHF. Written as DNA, the CDR3 is TGCAGTGCTAGCAGCGGGGCGGCTAAATATAGCAATCAGACCCAGCATTTT.

This clone was observed at least ten times. The chain couples TRBV4-1 to TRBJ2-1; a possible D gene is TRBD2 (6 bases). V was shortened by 0 bases and J by 5 bases, with 23 bases between the two germline ends. The CDR3 is made up of 19 amino acids. Germline CDR1 MGHRA, CDR2 YSYEKL. The DNA of the CDR3 is TGCGCCAGCAGCCAAGAAGCGGGCCGCTGGGTGGGAGACAACAATGAGCAGTTCTTC. Residues: CASSQEAGRWVGDNNEQFF.

This clone has a count of ten or more. The rearrangement links TRBV9 to TRBJ2-7; 7 nucleotides agree with TRBD2. The CDR3 extends over 15 amino acids. Germline V lookup: CDR1 SGDLS, CDR2 YYNGEE. J gave up 4 bases and V 3 bases, and 10 bases lay outside the gene matches. Here the CDR3 reads CASSGAKGGSYEQYF. The CDR3 DNA sequence: TGTGCCAGCAGCGGTGCCAAGGGCGGGAGTTACGAGCAGTACTTC. The whole variable domain, filled in from reference TRBV9 and TRBJ2-7, reads DSGVTQTPKHLITATGQRVTLRCSPRSGDLSVYWYQQSLDQGLQFLIQYYNGEERAKGNILERFSAQQFPDLHSELNLSSLELGDSALYFCASSGAKGGSYEQYFGPGTRLTVT.

This clone was detected many times. The rearrangement joins TRBV19 to TRBJ1-3; D is undetermined. Trimming removed 3 bases from V and 1 base from J, with 7 bases in between. Germline assignment: CDR1 LNHDA and CDR2 SQIVND (reference sequence). This CDR3 has 14 residues. DNA for the CDR3: TGTGCCAGTAGTATCGATACATCTGGAAACACCATATATTTT. Residues: CASSIDTSGNTIYF.

This clone was counted between two and nine times. This chain joins TRBV28 and TRBJ2-7; 10 bases are a match to TRBD1. Per the germline V gene, CDR1 is MDHEN and CDR2 is SYDVKM. Unmatched junction bases numbered 5, after V lost 5 bases and J lost 1 base. The length of the CDR3 is 15 residues. This chain's CDR3 is CASSKRTGGSYEQYF. For the CDR3, the DNA is TGTGCCAGCAGTAAGAGGACAGGGGGGTCCTACGAGCAGTACTTC.

Regarding this clone: A much more abundant neighbour one base away suggests this may be a read error. The chain employs TRBV2 and TRBJ1-4; D is unresolved. The V gene's germline CDR1 is SNHLY and CDR2 FYNNEI. CDR3 size: 16 residues. In DNA, the CDR3 is TGTGCCAGCAGGGAAAAGACGTACGGTTTTAATGAAAACCTGTTTTTT. The encoded protein is CASREKTYGFNENLFF.

Many counts were recorded for this clone. This chain uses TRBV12-3 or TRBV12-4 with TRBJ1-1; D not resolved. This CDR3 has 13 residues. The ends were cut back, 4 bases at V and 3 bases at J, with 9 bases in the middle. In DNA form, the CDR3 reads TGTGCCAGCAGTTGGGGAGACCACACTGAAGCTTTCTTT. Amino acids: CASSWGDHTEAFF.

By its share, this clone is medium-sized (0.01 to 0.1%). The V call is TRBV28, the J call TRBJ2-7; 9 positions agree with TRBD1. Per the germline V gene, CDR1 is MDHEN and CDR2 is SYDVKM. After removal of 5 bases from V and 5 bases from J, the junction contained 7 bases not matched to a gene. This CDR3 comprises 14 residues. The CDR3 coding sequence is TGTGCCAGCAGTGATGGACAGGGGACTGACGAGCAGTACTTC. This gives the protein CASSDGQGTDEQYF.

This clone is deemed medium-sized (0.01 to 0.1%). The V gene is TRBV9, the J gene TRBJ1-5, with D possibly TRBD1 on 5 matching bases. Germline assignment: CDR1 SGDLS and CDR2 YYNGEE. CDR3 size: 15 residues. V lost 3 bases and J lost 4, with 14 bases in between. CDR3 bases: TGTGCCAGCAGCGGAAGGGACGGTTGGAATCAGCCCCAGCATTTT. It encodes CASSGRDGWNQPQHF.

This clone was observed at least ten times. The V and J genes are TRBV12-3 or TRBV12-4 and TRBJ2-1; D may be TRBD2 (5 bases). The CDR3 is 14 residues long. The V and J ends lost 6 bases and 5 bases respectively, with 14 bases between them. The CDR3 spells CASSPTGINNEQFF. The DNA of the CDR3 is TGTGCCAGCAGCCCGACCGGGATTAACAATGAGCAGTTCTTC.

This clone has ten or more counts. This rearrangement joins TRBV30 to TRBJ2-2; no clear D. The germline gives CDR1 GTSNPN, CDR2 SVGIG (reference sequence). The CDR3 spans 14 residues. Between the trimmed V and J ends, which lost 1 base and 4 bases, there was a span of 10 bases. The CDR3 here is CAWSEELVTGELFF. The CDR3 coding sequence is TGTGCCTGGAGTGAGGAGCTAGTCACCGGGGAGCTGTTTTTT.

This clone was seen only a few times. The V and J genes are TRBV6-1 and TRBJ1-1; tentatively, D is TRBD1 (6 bases). The germline CDR1 and CDR2 sequences are MNHNS and SASEGT. V lost 5 bases and J lost 0, with 19 bases in between. The CDR3 spans 17 residues. CDR3 in DNA: TGTGCCAGCAGTCCTCTCCCCGGGACAAGCATGAACACTGAAGCTTTCTTT. Its protein product is CASSPLPGTSMNTEAFF.